The clone carrying this T cell receptor (beta chain) was detected many times. Its antigen is undetermined. Trimming took off 0 bases at V and 0 bases at J, with 9 bases between the two ends. The CDR3 loop spans 16 amino acids. This record belongs to a study of early T cells in non-severe SARS-CoV-2 infection. Broader study findings: VDJdb matches were skewed toward anti-spike CD8 T cell responses.

TCRdb re-derived calls from the 5' RACE reads in MiXCR, one entry per CDR3 protein. The sample consists of about 60,000 distinct CDR3 sequences, under 15% of them appearing once. Sequenced sample: whole blood. J is TRBJ1-5 and V is TRBV12-3 or TRBV12-4, with D tentatively TRBD1 (5 bases). This clonotype was sampled from an adult who was a healthcare worker with PCR-confirmed SARS-CoV-2 infection or an uninfected control (not recorded which). CDR3 loop: CASSLAGGYSNQPQHF. CDR3 nucleotide sequence: TGTGCCAGCAGTTTAGCGGGGGGTTATAGCAATCAGCCCCAGCATTTT.